The TCR beta chain described here comes from a study of T cells in Graves' hyperthyroidism and ophthalmopathy. Overall study context: Staff took peripheral blood when the initial diagnosis was made, before any treatment began.

This clonotype has only a few counts. Regions amplified from RNA transcripts were the TCR beta CDR3 regions. Initially, a first-round RT-PCR of the TCR CDR3 employed the HTBI primer set. Each CDR3 protein gets one entry after TCRdb re-called the multiplex PCR reads with MiXCR. This table holds a few hundred thousand distinct CDR3 sequences, under 25% found once. Germline V gene lookup returns CDR1 SQVTM and CDR2 ANQGSEA. The V and J ends lost 7 bases and 6 bases respectively, with 16 bases between them. This CDR3 is 12 amino acids long. V usage is TRBV29-1 and J usage is TRBJ2-7; weak D call: TRBD2 (6 bases). Specimen: blood. The sequence came from a woman in her 50s with Graves' hyperthyroidism. The DNA of the CDR3 is TGCAGCGCGATATCGGGAGCCCTCGAGCAGTACTTC. Translating it yields CSAISGALEQYF.